The 21 T cell receptor beta chains reported below all come from one sample, sequenced in a study of spatial heterogeneity in lung cancer. Stated time point: sample taken at primary tumor resection. Whole RNA from tumor, nontumor lung or frozen PBMC was sequenced unsorted. TCRdb reprocessed the 5' RACE reads via MiXCR and lists one record per CDR3 protein. Of roughly 3,200 distinct CDR3 sequences listed, roughly 29% were seen once; the top ten hold 30% to 40%. The sequencing here drew on PBMCs, taken at surgery. These receptors came from a female donor with early-stage non-small cell lung cancer.

As concerns this clonotype: This beta chain turned up in a library designed for alpha chains; as an off-target read, its abundance says little. The chain uses TRBV29-1 and TRBJ2-5, with TRBD2 matching over 15 bases. The junction had 20 bases not matched to a gene; V was cut back by 5 bases and J by 7 bases. The CDR3 runs to 19 residues. Germline values: CDR1 SQVTM, CDR2 ANQGSEA. CDR3 sequence: CSVRGLAGGLGGPDGTQYF. Here the CDR3 DNA reads TGCAGCGTTCGGGGACTAGCGGGAGGTTTGGGGGGCCCGGATGGGACCCAGTACTTC.

Comment on this clonotype: This beta chain is an unintended read in a library built for alpha chains; its size means little. The chain combines TRBV18 with TRBJ2-2; D not resolved. CDR1 is KGHSH and CDR2 is LQKENI in the germline V gene. This CDR3 region has 14 residues. The ends were cut back, 2 bases at V and 4 bases at J, with 8 bases in the middle. CDR3 nucleotides: TGTGCCAGCTCACCAACACAGCCCACCGGGGAGCTGTTTTTT. Residues: CASSPTQPTGELFF.

In regard to this clonotype: The library was built for alpha chains, so this beta chain is an off-target read and its size means little. The rearrangement uses TRBV7-8 and TRBJ2-1; 8 nucleotides align to TRBD2. Germline V gene sequence: CDR1 SGHVS, CDR2 FQNEAQ. The CDR3 runs 14 residues. The ends lost 0 bases at V and 8 bases at J; junction bases unmatched: 3. For the CDR3, the DNA is TGTGCCAGCAGCTTAGCAGCGGGAGTTTATGAGCAGTTCTTC. It encodes CASSLAAGVYEQFF. Full variable domain (rest looked up from reference TRBV7-8 and TRBJ2-1): GAGVSQSPRYKVAKRGQDVALRCDPISGHVSLFWYQQALGQGPEFLTYFQNEAQLDKSGLPSDRFFAERPEGSVSTLKIQRTQQEDSAVYLCASSLAAGVYEQFFGPGTRLTVL.

On this clonotype itself: Found in a library prepared for alpha chains, this beta chain is an off-target read, and its abundance has little meaning. Here the CDR3 DNA reads TGTGCCAGCAGTTACTTGGCCGGACCCGAGCAGTACGTC. This codes for CASSYLAGPEQYV. V gene TRBV6-2 or TRBV6-3 combines with J gene TRBJ2-7; no clear D. V lost 1 base and J lost 6, with 10 bases in between. CDR1 and CDR2 from the germline V gene are MNHEY and SVGEGT. The length of the CDR3 is 13 residues.

Only a few counts were recorded for this clonotype. This beta chain is off target for a library built for alpha chains, so its abundance means little. The J gene is TRBJ2-5, the V gene TRBV27; D unresolved. Trimming cost V 10 bases and J 4 bases, with 13 bases left between them. Germline loops: CDR1 MNHEY, CDR2 SMNVEV (reference sequence). This CDR3 is built from 12 residues. CDR3 residues: CATRLGSETQYF. Written as DNA, the CDR3 is TGTGCCACAAGACTGGGGTCAGAGACCCAGTACTTC.

A few counts support this clonotype. Being off target in a library aimed at alpha chains, this beta chain has a size of little meaning. The chain employs TRBV20-1 and TRBJ2-5; 10 bases map to TRBD2. V lost 2 bases and J lost 5; bases outside the gene matches: 8. Germline-derived CDR1 and CDR2 are DFQATT and SNEGSKA (reference sequence). The CDR3 spans 15 residues. The CDR3 sequence is CSARHAGTSVETQYF. Written as DNA, the CDR3 is TGCAGTGCTAGACACGCAGGGACTAGCGTGGAGACCCAGTACTTC.

About this clonotype itself: This beta chain appears as a stray read in a library generated for alpha chains; its size is not informative. V is TRBV7-9 and J is TRBJ1-1; tentative D call: TRBD1 (5 bases). Trimming removed 7 bases at V and 5 bases at J, with 14 bases between. Germline V gene sequence: CDR1 SEHNR, CDR2 FQNEAQ (reference sequence). The CDR3 length is 13 residues. CDR3 protein: CASIRQGTTEAFF. The CDR3 bases are TGTGCCAGCATACGGCAGGGAACAACTGAAGCTTTCTTT.

This clonotype has a handful of counts. Since the library was made to target alpha chains, this beta chain is a stray read and its abundance is not meaningful. This sequence joins TRBV10-3 and TRBJ2-1; TRBD2 aligns across 7 bases. The CDR3 loop spans 14 amino acids. The J segment lost 4 bases and the V segment lost 5 bases, leaving 5 bases of the junction unmatched. Germline CDR1 ENHRY, CDR2 SYGVKD. The CDR3 DNA follows: TGTGCCATCAGTACTAGCGCCATGTACAATGAGCAGTTCTTC. Its translation: CAISTSAMYNEQFF.

Note on this clonotype: A library prepared for alpha chains yielded this beta chain as an off-target read; its size is of little meaning. The chain couples TRBV20-1 to TRBJ2-1, with 8 bases fitting TRBD1. Germline V CDR1 and CDR2: DFQATT, SNEGSKA (reference sequence). V was clipped by 3 bases and J by 5 bases; unmatched bases: 6. This CDR3 has 14 amino acids. CDR3 sequence: CSASYTGGNNEQFF. The CDR3 DNA reads as TGCAGTGCTAGTTACACAGGGGGTAACAATGAGCAGTTCTTC.

This clonotype appeared a few times. As an off-target read in a library built for alpha chains, this beta chain has a frequency of little significance. The chain's CDR3 is CASGQGLDIQYF. The CDR3 nucleotides are TGTGCCAGCGGGCAGGGACTCGACATTCAGTACTTC. The chain uses TRBV6-6 and TRBJ2-4; a possible D gene is TRBD2 (6 bases). The germline gives CDR1 MNHNY, CDR2 SVGAGI (reference sequence). The CDR3 totals 12 residues. The V end was cut by 8 bases, the J end by 8 bases, with 13 bases between.

In its sample, this clonotype was seen a few times. This beta chain is an unintended read in a library built for alpha chains; its size means little. The genes are TRBV24-1 and TRBJ2-1; 7 nucleotides agree with TRBD2. From germline, CDR1 is KGHDR and CDR2 SFDVKD. CDR3 length equals 14 residues. V was clipped by 5 bases and J by 0 bases; unmatched bases: 0. CDR3 sequence: CATSAGGSYNEQFF. The DNA for the CDR3 is TGTGCCACCAGTGCGGGGGGCTCCTACAATGAGCAGTTCTTC.

This clonotype was seen a handful of times. This beta chain appears as a stray read in a library generated for alpha chains; its size is not informative. V is TRBV5-1 and J is TRBJ2-1; D gene ambiguous. The CDR3 runs to 12 residues. Germline CDR1 SGHRS, CDR2 YFSETQ. V lost 1 base to trimming and J lost 7 bases, with 6 bases between them. CDR3 DNA: TGCGCCAGCAGCTTGAACAGAAATGAGCAGTTCTTC. Amino acid sequence: CASSLNRNEQFF.

About this clonotype itself: Because this beta chain is a stray read in a library intended to capture alpha chains, its abundance should not be given much weight. V is TRBV20-1 and J is TRBJ2-2; TRBD1 matches at 7 bases. The V segment lost 6 bases and the J segment 7 bases; nucleotides outside the gene matches: 8. The CDR3 runs to 13 residues. CDR1 and CDR2 from the germline V gene are DFQATT and SNEGSKA (reference sequence). The CDR3 DNA follows: TGCAGTGCCACGAAGACAGGGCTCGGGGAGCTGTTTTTT. Translated: CSATKTGLGELFF.

A note on this clonotype: Being off target in a library aimed at alpha chains, this beta chain has a size of little meaning. V usage is TRBV7-9 and J usage is TRBJ2-1; unclear D gene. CDR1 is SEHNR, CDR2 FQNEAQ, per germline (reference sequence). The germline V and J ends were trimmed by 6 bases and 0 bases, with 15 bases remaining between them. The CDR3 runs to 16 residues. CDR3 amino acids: CASSPAPRSSYNEQFF. CDR3 DNA: TGTGCCAGCAGTCCAGCCCCTAGAAGCTCCTACAATGAGCAGTTCTTC.

For this clonotype: The library was built for alpha chains, so this beta chain is an off-target read and its size means little. V gene TRBV5-1 combines with J gene TRBJ2-1; TRBD2 matches at 13 bases. Germline CDR1 SGHRS, CDR2 YFSETQ. CDR3 length: 15 amino acids. With 3 bases clipped from V and 7 bases from J, the junction kept 4 bases outside the gene matches. The DNA for the CDR3 is TGCGCCAGCAGCTCAACTAGCGGGAGGGATAATGAGCAGTTCTTC. This gives the protein CASSSTSGRDNEQFF.

Of note for this clonotype: This beta chain is an unintended read in a library built for alpha chains; its size means little. CDR3 in amino acids: CASSVGYSNQPQHF. The CDR3 DNA is TGTGCCAGCAGCGTCGGGTATAGCAATCAGCCCCAGCATTTT. The chain has TRBV9 and TRBJ1-5, with D hard to call. Germline V gene lookup returns CDR1 SGDLS and CDR2 YYNGEE. The ends were cut back, 2 bases at V and 0 bases at J, with 6 bases in the middle. This CDR3 is 14 amino acids long. The full variable domain, in which reference TRBV9 and TRBJ1-5 provide the parts outside the CDR3, is DSGVTQTPKHLITATGQRVTLRCSPRSGDLSVYWYQQSLDQGLQFLIQYYNGEERAKGNILERFSAQQFPDLHSELNLSSLELGDSALYFCASSVGYSNQPQHFGDGTRLSIL.

In the case of this clonotype: The size of this beta chain means little, since it is a stray read in a library made for alpha chains. The chain recombines TRBV7-7 with TRBJ2-5; 7 nucleotides match TRBD2. After removal of 1 base from V and 7 bases from J, the junction contained 12 bases not matched to a gene. Germline CDR1 and CDR2: SSHAT and FNYEAQ (reference sequence). This CDR3 has 16 residues. CDR3 protein: CASSLGAGASKGTQYF. The CDR3 bases are TGTGCCAGCAGCTTAGGGGCGGGAGCTTCCAAGGGGACCCAGTACTTC.

This clonotype was picked up a small number of times. The library was prepared for alpha chains; this beta chain is a stray read, so its frequency means little. V usage is TRBV7-9 and J usage is TRBJ2-7; either TRBD1 or TRBD2 may supply D (5 bases each). Germline-derived CDR1 and CDR2 are SEHNR and FQNEAQ (reference sequence). The CDR3 sequence is 14 residues long. V lost 5 bases to trimming and J lost 3 bases, with 14 bases between them. Here the CDR3 DNA reads TGTGCCAGCAGCCGAAGGGGAGACCTCTACGAGCAGTACTTC. Its protein is CASSRRGDLYEQYF. The variable domain in full, with the rest retrieved from reference TRBV7-9 and TRBJ2-7, is DTGVSQNPRHKITKRGQNVTFRCDPISEHNRLYWYRQTLGQGPEFLTYFQNEAQLEKSRLLSDRFSAERPKGSFSTLEIQRTEQGDSAMYLCASSRRGDLYEQYFGPGTRLTVT.

In the case of this clonotype: This beta chain lies outside the target of a library built for alpha chains; its clone size means little. The V gene is TRBV4-1, the J gene TRBJ2-2, with 7 bases aligning to TRBD2. From germline, CDR1 is MGHRA and CDR2 YSYEKL. V dropped 1 base and J dropped 4; count of bases not matched to a gene: 9. The CDR3 loop spans 17 amino acids. CDR3 nucleotide sequence: TGCGCCAGCAGCCAAGGAATGGCGGGAGTACTCACCGGGGAGCTGTTTTTT. Translating gives CASSQGMAGVLTGELFF.

This clonotype rates as medium-sized. The library was built for alpha chains, so this beta chain is an off-target read and its size means little. The chain employs TRBV27 and TRBJ2-7, with D unclear. Trimming pared 2 bases from V and 7 bases from J, leaving 12 bases between. The CDR3 is 13 amino acids. Germline CDR1 reads MNHEY; CDR2 reads SMNVEV (reference sequence). CDR3 DNA sequence: TGTGCCAGCAGTTTAGGTCTGGGGTGGGAGCAGTACTTC. Translating it yields CASSLGLGWEQYF.

This clonotype came up a few times. As an off-target read in a library built for alpha chains, this beta chain has a frequency of little significance. V usage is TRBV13 and J usage is TRBJ2-1, with D possibly being TRBD1 (5 bases). The CDR3 runs 14 residues. The germline CDR1 and CDR2 sequences are PRHDT and FYEKMQ (reference sequence). V was clipped by 4 bases and J by 8 bases, with 15 bases between them. CDR3: CASSYSQGRDEQFF. DNA of the CDR3: TGTGCCAGCAGCTACTCCCAGGGAAGGGATGAGCAGTTCTTC.